Here is one T cell receptor beta chain with its context. These data belong to a study of response to subunit inactivated influenza vaccine. TCRdb re-derived calls from the RT-PCR reads in MiXCR, one entry per CDR3 protein. Of approximately 500,000 distinct CDR3 sequences listed, less than 25% were seen once; the top ten hold roughly 2.8%. These same data were also listed under a study on T cells expressing NK-cell markers. That work adds: A 5'RACE template switching approach incorporating UMIs was used to make TCR beta cDNA. These clonotypes additionally ranked first within the CD3+CD56-NKG2C+ fraction of several donors.

The receptor was isolated from a man aged 50 to 59 who received an inactivated influenza vaccine. This specimen was CD4+ T cells sorted from PBMCs, taken 11 to 12 days after vaccination.

The CDR3 DNA reads as TGCGCCAGCAGCTTGTACTGGGACAGGGCCTACGAGCAGTACTTC. Translation: CASSLYWDRAYEQYF. The chain employs TRBV5-1 and TRBJ2-7; 9 nucleotides match TRBD1. The CDR3 is 15 amino acids. Germline V gene lookup returns CDR1 SGHRS and CDR2 YFSETQ. J was trimmed by 2 bases and V by 1 base; bases with no gene match: 4.